The present entry profiles one T cell receptor (beta chain) with its context. The sample originates from a study of cytotoxic CD8 clonotypes in ibrutinib-treated CLL. The CDR3 totals 12 residues. Germline assignment: CDR1 GTSNPN and CDR2 SVGIG (reference sequence). Trimming removed 3 bases from V and 7 bases from J, with 13 bases in between. The repertoire was sequenced with immunoSEQ multiplex PCR; TCRdb's copy has only in-frame clones and lacks some. The repertoire holds roughly 220,000 clones, with just under 80% as singletons. The TCR originated in a human donor with chronic lymphocytic leukemia. This material consisted of PBMCs, taken after 12 months of ibrutinib treatment. The chain has TRBV30 and TRBJ2-7; D is possibly TRBD1 (7 bases). The CDR3 is CAWRGQGGEQYF. The CDR3 region has the DNA TGTGCCTGGAGGGGGCAGGGGGGTGAGCAGTACTTC.